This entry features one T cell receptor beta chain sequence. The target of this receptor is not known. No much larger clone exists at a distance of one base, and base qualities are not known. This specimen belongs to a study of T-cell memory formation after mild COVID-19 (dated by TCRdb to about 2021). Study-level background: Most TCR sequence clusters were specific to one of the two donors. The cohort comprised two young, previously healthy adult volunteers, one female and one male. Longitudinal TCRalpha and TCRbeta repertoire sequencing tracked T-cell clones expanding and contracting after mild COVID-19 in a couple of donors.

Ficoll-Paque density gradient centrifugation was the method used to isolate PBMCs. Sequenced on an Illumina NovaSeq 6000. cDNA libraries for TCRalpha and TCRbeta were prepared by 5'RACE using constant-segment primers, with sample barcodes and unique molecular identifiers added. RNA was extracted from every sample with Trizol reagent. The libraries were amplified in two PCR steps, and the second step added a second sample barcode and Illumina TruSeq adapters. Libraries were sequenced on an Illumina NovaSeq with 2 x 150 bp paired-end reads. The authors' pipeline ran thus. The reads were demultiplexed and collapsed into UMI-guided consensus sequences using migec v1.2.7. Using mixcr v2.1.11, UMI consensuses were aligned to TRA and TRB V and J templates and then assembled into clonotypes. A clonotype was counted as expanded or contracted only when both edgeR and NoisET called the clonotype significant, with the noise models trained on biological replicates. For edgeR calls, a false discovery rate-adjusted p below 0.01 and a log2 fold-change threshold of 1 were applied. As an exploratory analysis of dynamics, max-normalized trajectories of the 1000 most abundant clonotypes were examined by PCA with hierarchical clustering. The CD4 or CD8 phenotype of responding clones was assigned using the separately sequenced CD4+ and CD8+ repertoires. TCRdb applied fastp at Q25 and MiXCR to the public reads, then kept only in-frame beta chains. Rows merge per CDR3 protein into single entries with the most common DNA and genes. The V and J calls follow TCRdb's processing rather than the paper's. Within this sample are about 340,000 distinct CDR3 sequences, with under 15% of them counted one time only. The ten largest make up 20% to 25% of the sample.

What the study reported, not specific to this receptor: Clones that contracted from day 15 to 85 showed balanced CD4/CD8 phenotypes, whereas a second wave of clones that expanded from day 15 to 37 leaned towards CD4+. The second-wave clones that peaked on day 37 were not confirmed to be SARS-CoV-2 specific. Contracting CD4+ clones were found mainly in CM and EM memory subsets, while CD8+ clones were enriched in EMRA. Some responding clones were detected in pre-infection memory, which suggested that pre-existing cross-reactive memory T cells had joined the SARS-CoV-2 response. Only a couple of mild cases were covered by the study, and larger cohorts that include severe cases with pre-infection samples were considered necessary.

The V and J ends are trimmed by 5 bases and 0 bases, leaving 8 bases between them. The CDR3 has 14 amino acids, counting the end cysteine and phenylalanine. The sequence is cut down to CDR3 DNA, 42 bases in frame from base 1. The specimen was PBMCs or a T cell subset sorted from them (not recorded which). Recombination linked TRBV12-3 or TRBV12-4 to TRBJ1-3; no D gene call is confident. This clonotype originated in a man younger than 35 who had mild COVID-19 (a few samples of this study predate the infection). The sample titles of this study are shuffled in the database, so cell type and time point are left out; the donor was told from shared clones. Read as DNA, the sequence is TGTGCCAGCAGTGTCGGGTTCTCTGGAAACACCATATATTTT. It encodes CASSVGFSGNTIYF.